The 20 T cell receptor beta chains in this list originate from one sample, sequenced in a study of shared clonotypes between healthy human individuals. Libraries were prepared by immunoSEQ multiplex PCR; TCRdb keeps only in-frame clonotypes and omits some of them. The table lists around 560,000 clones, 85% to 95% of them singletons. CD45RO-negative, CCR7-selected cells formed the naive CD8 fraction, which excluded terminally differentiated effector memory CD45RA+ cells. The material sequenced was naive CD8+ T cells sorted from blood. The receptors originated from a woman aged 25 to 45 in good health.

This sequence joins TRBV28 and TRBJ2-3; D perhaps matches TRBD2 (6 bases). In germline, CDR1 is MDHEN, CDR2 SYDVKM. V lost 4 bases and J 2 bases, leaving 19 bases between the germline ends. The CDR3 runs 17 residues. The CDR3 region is CASSSHMEGPTTDTQYF. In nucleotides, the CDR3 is TGTGCCAGCAGTTCACATATGGAGGGCCCCACCACAGATACGCAGTATTTT.

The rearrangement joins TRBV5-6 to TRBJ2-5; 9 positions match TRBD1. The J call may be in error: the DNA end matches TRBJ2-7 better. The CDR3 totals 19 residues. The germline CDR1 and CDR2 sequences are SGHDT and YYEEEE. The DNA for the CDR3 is TGTGCCAGCAGCTACCCTAATGGACCAATTTCCGGGACAGGGAGCGAGCAGTACTTC. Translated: CASSYPNGPISGTGSEQYF.

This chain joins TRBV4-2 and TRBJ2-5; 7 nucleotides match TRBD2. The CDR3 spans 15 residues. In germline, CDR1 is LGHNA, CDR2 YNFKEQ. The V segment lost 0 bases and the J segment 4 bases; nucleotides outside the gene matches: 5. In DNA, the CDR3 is TGTGCCAGCAGCCAAGACGCGGGAGTAGTAGAGACCCAGTACTTC. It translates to CASSQDAGVVETQYF.

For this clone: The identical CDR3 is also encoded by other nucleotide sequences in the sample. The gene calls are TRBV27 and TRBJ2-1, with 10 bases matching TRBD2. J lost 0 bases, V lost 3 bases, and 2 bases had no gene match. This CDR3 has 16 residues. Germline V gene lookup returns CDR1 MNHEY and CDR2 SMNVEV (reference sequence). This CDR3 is CASSLASGSSYNEQFF. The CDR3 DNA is TGTGCCAGCAGTTTGGCTAGCGGGAGCTCCTACAATGAGCAGTTCTTC.

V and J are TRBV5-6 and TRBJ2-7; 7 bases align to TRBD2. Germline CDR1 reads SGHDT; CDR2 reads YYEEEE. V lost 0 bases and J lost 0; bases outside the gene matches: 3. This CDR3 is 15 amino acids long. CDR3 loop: CASSLGGRASYEQYF. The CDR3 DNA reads TGTGCCAGCAGCTTGGGAGGGAGGGCCTCCTACGAGCAGTACTTC.

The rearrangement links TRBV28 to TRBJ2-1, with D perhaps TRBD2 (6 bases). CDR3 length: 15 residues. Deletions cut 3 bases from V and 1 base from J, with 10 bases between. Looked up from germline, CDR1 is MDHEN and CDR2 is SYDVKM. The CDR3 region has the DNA TGTGCCAGCAGTTTGGGGCGGGGATCCTACAATGAGCAGTTCTTC. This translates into CASSLGRGSYNEQFF.

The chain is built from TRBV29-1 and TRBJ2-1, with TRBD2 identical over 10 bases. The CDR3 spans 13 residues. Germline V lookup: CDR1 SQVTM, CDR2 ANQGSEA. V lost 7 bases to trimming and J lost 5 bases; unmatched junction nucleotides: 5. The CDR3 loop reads CSALAGADNEQFF. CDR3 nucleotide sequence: TGCAGCGCCCTAGCGGGAGCTGACAATGAGCAGTTCTTC.

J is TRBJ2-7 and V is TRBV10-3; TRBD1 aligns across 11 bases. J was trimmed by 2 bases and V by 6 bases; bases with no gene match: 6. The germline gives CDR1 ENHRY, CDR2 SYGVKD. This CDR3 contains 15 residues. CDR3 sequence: CAIRDRDRGTYEQYF. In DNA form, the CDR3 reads TGTGCCATCAGGGACCGGGACAGGGGGACCTACGAGCAGTACTTC.

This CDR3 is CASSPRQGNHEQYF. CDR3 DNA: TGTGCCAGCAGTCCGCGACAGGGCAACCACGAGCAGTACTTC. V gene TRBV27 combines with J gene TRBJ2-7, with TRBD1 matching 7 bases. In germline, CDR1 is MNHEY, CDR2 SMNVEV (reference sequence). This CDR3 is built from 14 residues. Trimming removed 5 bases from V and 5 bases from J; junction bases left unmatched: 9.

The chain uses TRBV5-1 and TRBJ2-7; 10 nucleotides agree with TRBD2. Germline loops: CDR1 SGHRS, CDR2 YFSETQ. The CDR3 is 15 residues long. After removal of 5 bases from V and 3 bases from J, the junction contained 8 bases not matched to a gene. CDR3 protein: CASSSGTSEDYEQYF. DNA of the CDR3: TGCGCCAGCAGTTCTGGGACTAGCGAGGACTACGAGCAGTACTTC.

CDR3 protein: CASRFLDREDTEAFF. The CDR3 bases are TGTGCCAGCAGGTTCCTGGACAGGGAGGACACTGAAGCTTTCTTT. This chain links TRBV5-4 with TRBJ1-1, with 8 bases fitting TRBD1. The germline V gene has CDR1 SGHNT and CDR2 YYREEE (reference sequence). This CDR3 contains 15 residues. The ends lost 5 bases at V and 3 bases at J; junction bases unmatched: 9.

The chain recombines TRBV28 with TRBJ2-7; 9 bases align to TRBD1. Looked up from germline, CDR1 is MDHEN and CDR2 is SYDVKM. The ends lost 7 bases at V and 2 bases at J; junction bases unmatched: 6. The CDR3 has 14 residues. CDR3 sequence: CASNAGQGTYEQYF. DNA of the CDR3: TGTGCCAGCAATGCGGGACAGGGCACCTACGAGCAGTACTTC.

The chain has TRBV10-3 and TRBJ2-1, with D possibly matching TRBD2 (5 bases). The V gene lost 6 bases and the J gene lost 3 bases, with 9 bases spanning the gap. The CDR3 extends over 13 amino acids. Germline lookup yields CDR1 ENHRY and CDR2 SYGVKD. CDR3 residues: CAISPTSYNEQFF. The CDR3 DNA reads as TGTGCCATCAGCCCTACTAGCTACAATGAGCAGTTCTTC.

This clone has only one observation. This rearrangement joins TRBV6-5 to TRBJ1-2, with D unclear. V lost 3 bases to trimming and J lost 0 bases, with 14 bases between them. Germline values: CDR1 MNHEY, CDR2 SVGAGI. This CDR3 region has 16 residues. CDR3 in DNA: TGTGCCAGCAGTTATATCTCGGCCCATACTAACTATGGCTACACCTTC. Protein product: CASSYISAHTNYGYTF.

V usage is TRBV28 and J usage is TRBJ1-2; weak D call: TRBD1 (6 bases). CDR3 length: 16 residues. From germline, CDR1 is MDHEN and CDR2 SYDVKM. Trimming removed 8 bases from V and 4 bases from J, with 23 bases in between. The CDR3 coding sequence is TGTGCCAGCTCGGGACTATTGGGGGCGCTTCCCTATGGCTACACCTTC. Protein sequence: CASSGLLGALPYGYTF.

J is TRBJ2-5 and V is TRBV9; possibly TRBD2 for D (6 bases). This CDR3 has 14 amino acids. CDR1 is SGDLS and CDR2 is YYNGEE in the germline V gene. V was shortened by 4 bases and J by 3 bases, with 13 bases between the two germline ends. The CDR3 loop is CASSISGTEETQYF. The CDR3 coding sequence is TGTGCCAGCAGCATCTCCGGGACTGAAGAGACCCAGTACTTC.

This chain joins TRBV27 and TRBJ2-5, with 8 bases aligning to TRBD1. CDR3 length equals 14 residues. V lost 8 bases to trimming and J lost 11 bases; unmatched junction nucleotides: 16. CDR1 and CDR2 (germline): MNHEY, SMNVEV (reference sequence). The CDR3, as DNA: TGTGCCAGCGGAGCTGCCGGGACAGGCGGAGAGCAGTACTTC. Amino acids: CASGAAGTGGEQYF.

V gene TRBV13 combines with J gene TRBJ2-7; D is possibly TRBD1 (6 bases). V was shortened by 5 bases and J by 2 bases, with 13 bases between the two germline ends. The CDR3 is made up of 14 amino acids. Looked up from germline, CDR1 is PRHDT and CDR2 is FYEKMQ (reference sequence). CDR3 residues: CASSQGHSPYEQYF. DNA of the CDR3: TGTGCCAGCAGCCAGGGACACTCTCCCTACGAGCAGTACTTC.

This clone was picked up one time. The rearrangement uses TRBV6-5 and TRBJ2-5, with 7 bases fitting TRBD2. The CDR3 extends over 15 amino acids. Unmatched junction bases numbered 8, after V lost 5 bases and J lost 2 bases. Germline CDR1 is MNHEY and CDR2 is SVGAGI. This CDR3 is CASSRMGGNQETQYF. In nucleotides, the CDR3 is TGTGCCAGCAGTAGAATGGGAGGGAATCAAGAGACCCAGTACTTC.

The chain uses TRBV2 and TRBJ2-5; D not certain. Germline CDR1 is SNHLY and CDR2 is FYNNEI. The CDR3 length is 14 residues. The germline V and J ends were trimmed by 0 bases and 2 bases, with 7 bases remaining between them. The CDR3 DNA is TGTGCCAGCAGTGAAGCGGCTTTTCAAGAGACCCAGTACTTC. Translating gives CASSEAAFQETQYF.